This is a list of T cell receptor beta chains from one sample in a study of cytomegalovirus exposure and HLA in healthy donors. Using immunoSEQ multiplex PCR, the repertoire was profiled, and TCRdb retains in-frame clones only, with some absent. The table has about 50,000 clones, around 93% seen once. Source material: PBMCs. The source is a woman younger than 30 in good health and CMV-seropositive. Each CDR3 is given without its conserved first and last residue. A row's size may be missing; if present it is once, few, many or a size class.

cdr3_aa | j_call | clone_size | v_call
ASSGGGATDTQY | TRBJ2-3 | NA | TRBV6-1
ASRTGSGNTIY | TRBJ1-3 | NA | TRBV6-1
ASSPGTATILNTEAF | TRBJ1-1 | NA | TRBV18
AISEIPGQGMNTEAF | TRBJ1-1 | NA | TRBV10-3
ASGDWSYNEQF | TRBJ2-1 | NA | TRBV7-2
ASSLSSGEVYNEQF | TRBJ2-1 | once | TRBV27
ASSVAPDPTEEKLF | TRBJ1-4 | NA | TRBV9
ASSGTSGGARETQY | TRBJ2-5 | NA | TRBV19
ASSPTPYEQY | TRBJ2-7 | few | TRBV9
ASSQLTMGTEAF | TRBJ1-1 | NA | TRBV5-4
ASTLTGGFTGELF | TRBJ2-2 | NA | TRBV5-1
ASSHADRTSEAF | TRBJ1-1 | NA | TRBV4-1
AIRGQGYNYEQY | TRBJ2-7 | NA | TRBV10-3
ASGQSSYEQY | TRBJ2-7 | NA | TRBV6-5
ASSLAGQGYSPLH | TRBJ1-6 | few | TRBV5-1
ASSQGQTTDTQY | TRBJ2-3 | NA | TRBV4-3
ASSGSTGGVEKLF | TRBJ1-4 | NA | TRBV5-1
ASSSPLWTGVNYGYT | TRBJ1-2 | NA | TRBV7-9
ASSTQRGVTDTQY | TRBJ2-3 | NA | TRBV25-1
AIRKETGSLYEQY | TRBJ2-7 | NA | TRBV10-3
ASSFLAGGNNEQF | TRBJ2-1 | NA | TRBV5-4
ASSVLAQKTQY | TRBJ2-5 | NA | TRBV7-9
ASSLDFYGYT | TRBJ1-2 | few | TRBV7-9
ASSLEGRSSYNSPLH | TRBJ1-6 | NA | TRBV28
ASRGQLNYGYT | TRBJ1-2 | NA | TRBV6-1
ASSSGQDATNEKLF | TRBJ1-4 | once | TRBV7-3
ASSQDGGHEQY | TRBJ2-7 | once | TRBV4-3
ASERRGVNYEQY | TRBJ2-7 | NA | TRBV21-1
ASSWGQGNTEAF | TRBJ1-1 | NA | TRBV7-9
ASSLTDSPLH | TRBJ1-6 | NA | TRBV2
ASRWDTGANVLT | TRBJ2-6 | NA | TRBV2
ASTQDRFYDEAF | TRBJ1-1 | NA | TRBV6-1
ASSRDRGHDTQY | TRBJ2-3 | NA | TRBV6-1
SVGTGATNEKLF | TRBJ1-4 | NA | TRBV29-1
ASSRLSTDTQY | TRBJ2-3 | NA | TRBV10-1
ASSLSQGKATEAF | TRBJ1-1 | NA | TRBV7-6
ASSQQGMSYNEQF | TRBJ2-1 | few | TRBV4-1